Below, one TCR beta chain is given with its context. Its antigen remains unidentified. With 60 Vbeta and 13 Jbeta primers, the PCR was carried out. Measured with immunoSEQ multiplex PCR; TCRdb has only the in-frame clones, and not every one. The specimen's table records around 75,000 clones. The data stem from a study of cytomegalovirus exposure and HLA in healthy donors. The study's findings and limits: Later on, an analysis showed TCR association rates differing by HLA locus, with DRB1 the most and HLA-C the fewest. Presence/absence analysis assumed near-uniform sequencing depth across donors. In a later analysis, donors in an Asian-associated ancestry cluster reportedly had fewer N-insertions in productive TCRs than the cohort mean.

This TCR came from a man aged 50 or older in good health and CMV-seropositive. Sequencing was performed on PBMCs.

CDR3 DNA sequence: TGTGCCTCCACGGGACAGCCCAATAATATGGGGTCTCGGGCCAACGTCCTGACTTTC. Its protein product is CASTGQPNNMGSRANVLTF. This sequence joins TRBV30 and TRBJ2-6; 7 bases match TRBD1. V lost 7 bases to trimming and J lost 5 bases; unmatched junction nucleotides: 23. CDR1 and CDR2 (germline): GTSNPN, SVGIG (reference sequence). The CDR3 is 19 residues long. Variable domain in full (rest from reference TRBV30 and TRBJ2-6): SQTIHQWPATLVQPVGSPLSLECTVEGTSNPNLYWYRQAAGRGLQLLFYSVGIGQISSEVPQNLSASRPQDRQFILSSKKLLLSDSGFYLCASTGQPNNMGSRANVLTFGAGSRLTVL.